The 20 T cell receptor beta chains reported below all come from one sample, sequenced in a study of blood T cell repertoires in COVID-19. The table came from immunoSEQ multiplex PCR; TCRdb's copy has only in-frame clones and leaves some out. Seen here are more than 110,000 clones, almost 85% observed once, and the top ten hold under 5.5%. Sequenced: PBMCs or T cells enriched from blood (not recorded which). All receptors come from a man aged 40-50 years with acute COVID-19.

This chain uses TRBV29-1 with TRBJ1-2; 11 nucleotides align to TRBD1. The CDR3 covers 13 residues. The V gene end was trimmed by 6 bases and the J gene end by 8 bases; junction bases not matched to a gene: 8. CDR1 is SQVTM and CDR2 is ANQGSEA in the germline V gene. The CDR3, as DNA: TGCAGCGTGGGACAGGGGGAGTTAGGGGGCTACACCTTC. Protein product: CSVGQGELGGYTF. The variable domain in full, with the rest retrieved from reference TRBV29-1 and TRBJ1-2, is SAVISQKPSRDICQRGTSLTIQCQVDSQVTMMFWYRQQPGQSLTLIATANQGSEATYESGFVIDKFPISRPNLTFSTLTVSNMSPEDSSIYLCSVGQGELGGYTFGSGTRLTVV.

The chain has TRBV7-2 and TRBJ2-6; D remains ambiguous. The CDR3 is 15 residues long. V lost 1 base and J 0 bases, leaving 4 bases between the germline ends. Per germline, CDR1 SGHTA and CDR2 FQGNSA. CDR3 sequence (DNA): TGTGCCAGCAGCTTAGGTCTCTCTGGGGCCAACGTCCTGACTTTC. Translating it yields CASSLGLSGANVLTF.

The gene calls are TRBV5-1 and TRBJ1-4, with 7 bases fitting TRBD1. Per the germline V gene, CDR1 is SGHRS and CDR2 is YFSETQ. The CDR3 runs 14 residues. Losses at the gene ends were 4 bases for V and 2 bases for J; bases not matched to a gene: 2. CDR3 nucleotide sequence: TGCGCCAGCAGCCCAGGGGGTACTAATGAAAAACTGTTTTTT. Its translation: CASSPGGTNEKLFF.

CDR3 residues: CASSLNRGDEKLFF. The CDR3 region has the DNA TGTGCCAGCAGCTTAAACAGGGGAGATGAAAAACTGTTTTTT. This chain links TRBV7-2 with TRBJ1-4; 7 bases line up with TRBD1. The CDR3 loop spans 14 amino acids. V shed 2 bases, J shed 6 bases, and the junction held 3 bases outside the gene matches. CDR1 is SGHTA, CDR2 FQGNSA, per germline.

This chain uses TRBV28 with TRBJ2-7; 8 bases agree with TRBD2. This CDR3 spans 14 amino acids. Germline CDR1 reads MDHEN; CDR2 reads SYDVKM. Trimming cost V 7 bases and J 7 bases; bases outside gene matches: 12. CDR3 in amino acids: CASTPGGRPEEQYF. CDR3 DNA sequence: TGTGCCAGCACTCCGGGAGGGCGCCCTGAGGAGCAGTACTTC.

The V and J genes are TRBV30 and TRBJ1-5; D is unresolved. The CDR3 contains 11 residues. With 0 bases removed from V and 9 bases from J, the gap between germline ends came to 6 bases. CDR1 and CDR2 from the germline V gene are GTSNPN and SVGIG (reference sequence). CDR3 amino acids: CAWSVGGPQHF. The CDR3 DNA is TGTGCCTGGAGTGTAGGAGGGCCCCAGCATTTT.

The rearrangement links TRBV4-1 to TRBJ1-2; 10 bases match TRBD1. Per germline, CDR1 MGHRA and CDR2 YSYEKL. V shed 3 bases and J 5 bases; nucleotides not matched to a gene: 15. The CDR3 has 18 residues. This chain's CDR3 is CASSHGGDRGPRDYGYTF. CDR3 sequence (DNA): TGCGCCAGCAGCCACGGGGGGGACAGGGGCCCCCGGGATTATGGCTACACCTTC.

The genes are TRBV7-8 and TRBJ2-3, with 9 bases matching TRBD2. CDR3 length: 15 amino acids. Germline V CDR1 and CDR2: SGHVS, FQNEAQ. V shed 4 bases and J 7 bases; nucleotides not matched to a gene: 9. For the CDR3, the DNA is TGTGCCAGCAGCTGGCCCCCTAGCGGGGATTATACGCAGTATTTT. Translated: CASSWPPSGDYTQYF.

As for this clone: At one end the junction does not follow the germline gene, possibly because of a read error. This sample includes further DNA sequences coding for the same CDR3. This rearrangement joins TRBV18 to TRBJ2-7, with a weak D call TRBD2 (7 bases). The germline CDR1 and CDR2 sequences are KGHSH and LQKENI. CDR3 length: 14 amino acids. The CDR3 DNA is TGTGCCAGCTCACCGGGAGGGGGGAGCAGCGAGCAGTACTTT. It specifies CASSPGGGSSEQYF.

The sample holds a few counts of this clone. CDR3 sequence reads: CASSPGLAGTSTDTQYF. The DNA of the CDR3 is TGTGCCAGCAGCCCGGGACTAGCGGGAACTTCCACAGATACGCAGTATTTT. The chain combines TRBV7-2 with TRBJ2-3; TRBD2 matches at 13 bases. The CDR3 runs to 17 residues. The ends lost 5 bases at V and 2 bases at J; junction bases unmatched: 7. Germline V lookup: CDR1 SGHTA, CDR2 FQGNSA.

The V and J genes are TRBV7-9 and TRBJ2-3; the match to TRBD2 covers 11 bases. V gave up 4 bases and J gave up 6 bases; unmatched junction bases: 9. Germline CDR1 SEHNR, CDR2 FQNEAQ (reference sequence). The CDR3 runs to 16 residues. In nucleotides, the CDR3 is TGTGCCAGCAGCTCGACTAGCGGGACTTTCACGGATACGCAGTATTTT. Translating it yields CASSSTSGTFTDTQYF.

V usage is TRBV18 and J usage is TRBJ1-2; D possibly corresponds to TRBD1 (5 bases). CDR3 length: 12 amino acids. CDR1 and CDR2 (germline): KGHSH, LQKENI. V was pared by 2 bases and J by 7 bases, with 8 bases between. In DNA form, the CDR3 reads TGTGCCAGCTCACCAGGGAGGGGTGGCTACACCTTC. Translation: CASSPGRGGYTF.

This sequence joins TRBV30 and TRBJ2-3, with a weak D call TRBD2 (5 bases). This CDR3 contains 13 residues. Between the trimmed V and J ends, which lost 4 bases and 0 bases, there was a span of 8 bases. Germline lookup yields CDR1 GTSNPN and CDR2 SVGIG (reference sequence). This CDR3 is CAWMRASTDTQYF. CDR3 DNA: TGTGCCTGGATGAGGGCAAGCACAGATACGCAGTATTTT.

The J gene is TRBJ2-1, the V gene TRBV2; TRBD2 agrees at 9 bases. V was clipped by 6 bases and J by 7 bases; unmatched bases: 1. The germline V gene has CDR1 SNHLY and CDR2 FYNNEI. The CDR3 is 12 residues long. CDR3 loop: CASSGLANEQFF. Here the CDR3 DNA reads TGTGCCAGCAGCGGACTAGCGAATGAGCAGTTCTTC. The complete variable domain, with remaining parts taken from reference TRBV2 and TRBJ2-1, reads EPEVTQTPSHQVTQMGQEVILRCVPISNHLYFYWYRQILGQKVEFLVSFYNNEISEKSEIFDDQFSVERPDGSNFTLKIRSTKLEDSAMYFCASSGLANEQFFGPGTRLTVL.

This chain uses TRBV5-5 with TRBJ1-1; 10 positions agree with TRBD1. The CDR3 length is 18 residues. V shed 4 bases and J 4 bases; nucleotides not matched to a gene: 16. Germline V gene lookup returns CDR1 SGHKS and CDR2 YYEKEE (reference sequence). This CDR3 is CASSVLSPGQGFRTEAFF. Here the CDR3 DNA reads TGTGCCAGCAGCGTCCTTTCTCCGGGACAGGGGTTCCGCACTGAAGCTTTCTTT.

The genes are TRBV4-3 and TRBJ1-1; D is uncertain. V was cut by 0 bases and J by 2 bases, with 7 bases left in between. This CDR3 region has 14 residues. Germline values: CDR1 LGHNA, CDR2 YSLEER. The CDR3 DNA sequence: TGCGCCAGCAGCCAAGATATTAGAAACACTGAAGCTTTCTTT. Its translation: CASSQDIRNTEAFF.

This clone appeared a single time. CDR3 protein: CASSSNKEGLGYTF. DNA of the CDR3: TGTGCCAGCAGTTCAAATAAGGAGGGGCTTGGCTACACCTTC. The chain links TRBV28 to TRBJ1-2, with a tentative D call TRBD1 (5 bases). Germline CDR1 reads MDHEN; CDR2 reads SYDVKM. V was pared by 4 bases and J by 7 bases, with 16 bases between. This CDR3 is built from 14 residues.

The chain combines TRBV29-1 with TRBJ1-2, with TRBD1 identical over 7 bases. The germline V gene has CDR1 SQVTM and CDR2 ANQGSEA. The CDR3 extends over 15 amino acids. V lost 4 bases, J lost 4 bases, and 12 bases stayed unmatched. In DNA form, the CDR3 reads TGCAGCGTTGCCCCGACAGGGTCAAACGCCTATGGCTACACCTTC. This gives the protein CSVAPTGSNAYGYTF.

The V gene is TRBV29-1, the J gene TRBJ1-2; no reliable D call. V was pared by 5 bases and J by 1 base, with 11 bases between. The length of the CDR3 is 13 residues. Germline values: CDR1 SQVTM, CDR2 ANQGSEA. The chain's CDR3 is CSVPSGLNYGYTF. CDR3 bases: TGCAGCGTTCCAAGCGGGCTTAACTATGGCTACACCTTC.

This clone has just a few counts. The chain has TRBV28 and TRBJ1-2; D is uncertain. The germline gives CDR1 MDHEN, CDR2 SYDVKM. The length of the CDR3 is 12 residues. This CDR3 is CAVRSVPYGYTF. CDR3 sequence (DNA): TGTGCGGTTAGGAGTGTGCCCTATGGCTACACCTTC.